These T cell receptor beta chains were read from a single sample in a study of cytomegalovirus exposure and HLA in healthy donors. Clones were read by immunoSEQ multiplex PCR, and TCRdb kept only the in-frame ones, dropping some. The table includes 200,000 or so clones, roughly 87% detected once. Material for sequencing was PBMCs. These receptors all come from a girl less than two years old in good health and CMV-seronegative. CDR3s include the opening cysteine and the closing phenylalanine or tryptophan. The order of the fields is CDR3 protein, CDR3 DNA, clone size, J gene, V gene, D gene. The D gene is left open where the match is weak. Rows give clone size only sometimes, using once, few, many, or a class for an expanded clone.

CASSPWGLAGEETQYF | TGTGCCAGCAGCCCATGGGGACTAGCGGGAGAAGAGACCCAGTACTTC | . | TRBJ2-5 | TRBV7-9 | TRBD2
CASSQDLSGRASVYNEQFF | TGCGCCAGCAGCCAAGACCTAAGCGGGAGGGCCTCAGTCTACAATGAGCAGTTCTTC | . | TRBJ2-1 | TRBV4-3 | TRBD2
CASSPGQGAGETQYF | TGTGCCAGCAGCCCCGGACAGGGGGCTGGAGAGACCCAGTACTTC | few | TRBJ2-5 | TRBV7-9 | TRBD1
CASSQGGQGPYNEQFF | TGCGCCAGCAGCCAAGGGGGACAGGGCCCCTACAATGAGCAGTTCTTC | . | TRBJ2-1 | TRBV4-1 | TRBD1
CASSQRDSGLHF | TGCGCCAGCAGCCAACGGGACTCCGGCTTACATTTT | . | TRBJ1-3 | TRBV4-1 | .
CSVERGAGAFF | TGCAGCGTTGAAAGGGGTGCTGGGGCTTTCTTT | . | TRBJ1-1 | TRBV29-1 | .
CASSQLPGLAASYNEQFF | TGTGCCAGCAGCCAACTGCCGGGACTAGCGGCCTCCTACAATGAGCAGTTCTTC | . | TRBJ2-1 | TRBV4-2 | TRBD2
CSVAEDTYEQYF | TGCAGCGTTGCCGAAGACACCTACGAGCAGTACTTC | . | TRBJ2-7 | TRBV29-1 | .
CASGPRANEKLFF | TGTGCCAGTGGCCCGAGGGCTAATGAAAAACTGTTTTTT | once | TRBJ1-4 | TRBV19 | .
CASSAGQGAYNSPLHF | TGCGCCAGCAGCGCCGGACAGGGGGCCTATAATTCACCCCTCCACTTT | . | TRBJ1-6 | TRBV5-1 | TRBD1
CASSLLADVSTYTQYF | TGTGCCAGCAGCTTACTAGCGGACGTTTCTACGTATACGCAGTATTTT | . | TRBJ2-3 | TRBV7-9 | TRBD2
CASRTGYEQYF | TGTGCCAGCAGGACAGGGTACGAGCAGTACTTC | . | TRBJ2-7 | TRBV2 | TRBD1
CASRIGTGGGKLFF | TGTGCCAGCAGGATAGGGACAGGGGGCGGGAAACTGTTTTTT | . | TRBJ1-4 | TRBV7-8 | TRBD1
CASSHVGLAGENEQFF | TGTGCCAGCAGCCATGTTGGACTAGCGGGGGAAAATGAGCAGTTCTTC | . | TRBJ2-1 | TRBV4-2 | TRBD2
CASSLEGVEYEQYF | TGTGCCAGCAGCTTGGAAGGGGTCGAGTACGAGCAGTACTTC | . | TRBJ2-7 | TRBV5-4 | .
CASSLDRFYGTLANYGYTF | TGTGCCAGCAGCTTAGATCGGTTTTATGGGACACTAGCTAACTATGGCTACACCTTC | . | TRBJ1-2 | TRBV13 | .
CASSQDWGQGNQPQHF | TGCGCCAGCAGCCAAGACTGGGGCCAGGGGAATCAGCCCCAGCATTTT | few | TRBJ1-5 | TRBV4-3 | .
CASSMGLAGPLEQYF | TGTGCCAGCAGTATGGGACTAGCGGGACCCCTCGAGCAGTACTTC | . | TRBJ2-7 | TRBV5-4 | TRBD2
CASTWTDNEQFF | TGTGCCAGTACTTGGACAGACAATGAGCAGTTCTTC | . | TRBJ2-1 | TRBV19 | .